This T cell receptor beta chain was identified during a study of cytomegalovirus exposure and HLA in healthy donors. Background on the study: The roughly 120 million unique TCR beta sequences, from some 170 million T cells, were found by an earlier analysis.

The primer mix had 60 Vbeta and 13 Jbeta primers. Sequencing was performed with immunoSEQ multiplex PCR; in TCRdb, only in-frame clones are kept and a portion is missing. The sample records 130,000 to 150,000 clones, around 75% being singletons. Broader study findings: In a later analysis, TCR association rates varied by HLA locus: DRB1 most, HLA-C fewest. Specificity for CMV antigens was confirmed in vitro for a few of the CMV-associated chains.

Turning to this clone: Its antigen is not known.

The CDR3 is 14 residues long. CDR1 SGHTA and CDR2 FQGNSA come from the germline V gene. J was trimmed by 1 base and V by 6 bases; bases with no gene match: 4. This chain uses TRBV7-2 with TRBJ2-7; 9 bases align to TRBD2. Sequencing was performed on PBMCs. The sequence was collected from a man in his fifties or sixties in good health and CMV-seronegative. Here the CDR3 DNA reads TGTGCCAGCAGAAGTCTAGCGGGGTCCTACGAGCAGTACTTC. Translating it yields CASRSLAGSYEQYF.